The entry below gives a single T cell receptor beta chain sequence along with its context. No antigen is known for it. This specimen comes from a study of shared clonotypes between healthy human individuals. Study details: Three CD4 naive, three CD4 memory, two CD8 naive and one CD8 memory plate were used per donor. The study's findings and limits: Sampling involved blood alone; tissue repertoires likely differ. Generally, naive subsets came out with larger estimated richness than memory subsets.

CD4+ cell separation produced CD45RA+ naive and CD45RA-negative memory subsets. Assay used: immunoSEQ multiplex PCR; TCRdb lists only in-frame clones, some missing. Of 2.3 million or so clones in the sample, 90% to 95% were seen once. CDR3 length: 15 residues. Germline-derived CDR1 and CDR2 are SGHVS and FNYEAQ. V gave up 5 bases and J gave up 3 bases, with 15 bases separating them. Sequencing used naive CD4+ T cells from PBMCs. Subset here: CD45RA+ positively selected. The receptor's source is a man aged 18 to 29 in good health. Some clones in this sample may be carry-over from other donors' samples. The chain recombines TRBV7-6 with TRBJ2-3; D is unresolved. CDR3: CASSLGLIGTDTQYF. CDR3 nucleotides: TGTGCCAGCAGCCTAGGCCTTATTGGGACAGATACGCAGTATTTT.